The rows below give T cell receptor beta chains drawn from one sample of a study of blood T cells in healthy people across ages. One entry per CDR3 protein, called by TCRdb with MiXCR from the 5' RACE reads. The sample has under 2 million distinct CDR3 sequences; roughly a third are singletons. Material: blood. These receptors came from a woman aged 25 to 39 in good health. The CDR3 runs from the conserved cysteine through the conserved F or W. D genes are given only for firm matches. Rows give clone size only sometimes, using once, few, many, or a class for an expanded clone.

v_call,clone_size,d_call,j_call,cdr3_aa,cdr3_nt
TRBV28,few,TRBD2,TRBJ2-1,CASQFAGGTYNEQFF,TGTGCCAGCCAGTTTGCGGGGGGAACCTACAATGAGCAGTTCTTC
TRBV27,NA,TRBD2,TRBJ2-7,CASSSFQLAGVSKQYF,TGTGCCAGCAGTTCATTTCAACTAGCGGGAGTTAGTAAGCAGTACTTC
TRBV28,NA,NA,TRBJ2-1,CASSLGGVTSGEQFF,TGTGCCAGCAGTTTAGGGGGAGTGACGAGTGGTGAGCAGTTCTTC
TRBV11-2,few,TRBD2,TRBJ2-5,CASRKGLAGGTQETQYF,TGTGCCAGCAGAAAGGGACTAGCGGGAGGAACCCAAGAGACCCAGTACTTC
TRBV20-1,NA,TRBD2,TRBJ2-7,CSARDGTSGSSEQYF,TGCAGTGCCAGAGATGGGACTAGCGGGAGCAGCGAGCAGTACTTC
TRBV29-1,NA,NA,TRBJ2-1,CSVGNFRSYNEQFF,TGCAGCGTTGGGAACTTCCGCTCCTACAATGAGCAGTTCTTC
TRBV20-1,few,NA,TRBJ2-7,CSARALTAGRLGYEQYF,TGCAGTGCTAGGGCTCTTACGGCAGGACGACTGGGTTACGAGCAGTACTTC
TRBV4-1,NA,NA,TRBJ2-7,CASSQLASASTYEQYF,TGCGCCAGCAGCCAACTCGCTAGCGCGTCGACCTACGAGCAGTACTTC
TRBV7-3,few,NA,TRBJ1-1,CASSPTPVNTEAFF,TGTGCCAGCAGCCCCACTCCAGTGAACACTGAAGCTTTCTTT
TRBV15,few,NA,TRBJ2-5,CATSRDRDLETQYF,TGTGCCACCAGCAGAGACAGGGACCTTGAGACCCAGTACTTC
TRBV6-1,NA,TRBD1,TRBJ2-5,CASSEAPSGTGDQETQYF,TGTGCCAGCAGTGAAGCGCCGTCCGGGACAGGGGACCAAGAGACCCAGTACTTC
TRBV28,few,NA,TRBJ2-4,CASSLYSGLQYF,TGTGCCAGCAGTTTATACTCCGGGTTGCAGTACTTC
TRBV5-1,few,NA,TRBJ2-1,CASSLSSIEQFF,TGCGCCAGCAGCTTGTCTAGCATTGAGCAGTTCTTC
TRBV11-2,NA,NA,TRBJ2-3,CASSLGFKGDTQYF,TGTGCCAGCAGCTTAGGCTTTAAAGGAGATACGCAGTATTTT
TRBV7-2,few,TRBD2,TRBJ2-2,CASSRPGGAQAGELFF,TGTGCCAGCAGCCGCCCGGGAGGGGCGCAAGCCGGGGAGCTGTTTTTT
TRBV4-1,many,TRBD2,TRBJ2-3,CASSQDLTSGTNTQYF,TGCGCCAGCAGCCAAGATCTGACTAGCGGGACTAATACGCAGTATTTT
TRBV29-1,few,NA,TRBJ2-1,CSGNAVDRTYNEQFF,TGCAGCGGGAACGCAGTGGACAGAACCTACAATGAGCAGTTCTTC
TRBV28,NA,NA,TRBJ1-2,CASSLWNPDPNYGYTF,TGTGCCAGCAGTTTATGGAACCCGGACCCGAACTATGGCTACACCTTC
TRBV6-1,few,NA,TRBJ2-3,CASSRSQGTDTQYF,TGTGCCAGCAGCCGGTCACAGGGCACAGATACGCAGTATTTT
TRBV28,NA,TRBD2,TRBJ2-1,CASSLGGRANNEQFF,TGTGCCAGCAGTTTGGGCGGGAGGGCCAACAATGAGCAGTTCTTC
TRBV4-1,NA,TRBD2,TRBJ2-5,CASSQEELAGTYGQYF,TGCGCCAGCAGCCAAGAAGAACTAGCGGGGACCTACGGGCAGTACTTC
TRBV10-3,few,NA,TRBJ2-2,CAGSLTPNTGGLFF,TGTGCCGGCTCCCTTACACCGAACACCGGGGGGCTGTTTTTT
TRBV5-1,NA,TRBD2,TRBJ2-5,CASSLVGAGGKKTQYF,TGCGCCAGCAGCTTGGTAGGAGCGGGGGGGAAGAAGACCCAGTACTTC
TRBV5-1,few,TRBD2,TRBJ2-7,CASSLGAPREGYEQYF,TGCGCCAGCAGCTTGGGGGCCCCGCGGGAGGGCTACGAGCAGTACTTC
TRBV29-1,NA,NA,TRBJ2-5,CSSAQFQETQYF,TGCAGCTCTGCCCAGTTTCAAGAGACCCAGTACTTC
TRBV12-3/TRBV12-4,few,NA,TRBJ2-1,CASSGGTEPYNEQFF,TGTGCCAGCAGCGGGGGGACAGAACCCTACAATGAGCAGTTCTTC
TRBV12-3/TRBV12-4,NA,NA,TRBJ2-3,CASTARSTDTQYF,TGTGCCAGCACGGCCCGAAGCACAGATACGCAGTATTTT
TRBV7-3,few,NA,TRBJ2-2,CASSFFVGDNTGELFF,TGTGCCAGCAGCTTCTTTGTGGGGGATAACACCGGGGAGCTGTTTTTT
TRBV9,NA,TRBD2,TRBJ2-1,CASSVSGSEGRQFF,TGTGCCAGCAGCGTTAGCGGGTCTGAAGGAAGGCAGTTCTTC
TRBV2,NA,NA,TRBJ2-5,CASNTDQETQYF,TGTGCCAGCAATACAGACCAAGAGACCCAGTACTTC
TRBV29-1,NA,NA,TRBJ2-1,CSVNRAPQLDNEQFF,TGCAGCGTGAACCGGGCCCCACAATTAGACAATGAGCAGTTCTTC
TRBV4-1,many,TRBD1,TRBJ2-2,CASSQGQGGTGELFF,TGCGCCAGCAGTCAAGGACAGGGGGGCACCGGGGAGCTGTTTTTT
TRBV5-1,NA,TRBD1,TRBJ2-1,CASSFWDSNNEQFF,TGCGCCAGCAGCTTTTGGGACAGTAACAATGAGCAGTTCTTC
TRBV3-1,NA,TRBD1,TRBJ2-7,CASSQGTGNGEQYF,TGTGCCAGCAGCCAAGGGACAGGGAATGGCGAGCAGTACTTC
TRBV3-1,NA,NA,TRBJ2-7,CASSRPNRRDEQYF,TGTGCCAGCAGCCGGCCAAACCGCAGGGACGAGCAGTACTTC
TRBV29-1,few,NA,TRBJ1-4,CSVGTPHEKLFF,TGCAGCGTTGGTACCCCCCATGAAAAACTGTTTTTT
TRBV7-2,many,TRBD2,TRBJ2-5,CASSYGLAETQYF,TGTGCCAGCAGCTACGGACTAGCGGAGACCCAGTACTTC
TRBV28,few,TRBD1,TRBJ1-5,CASSLRGTGDFYQPQHF,TGTGCCAGCAGTTTGAGGGGGACAGGGGATTTTTATCAGCCCCAGCATTTT
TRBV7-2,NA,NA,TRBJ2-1,CASSFGGPRFYNEQFF,TGTGCCAGCAGCTTCGGGGGTCCCCGTTTCTACAATGAGCAGTTCTTC
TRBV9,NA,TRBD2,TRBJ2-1,CASSVSSGGWNEQFF,TGTGCCAGCAGCGTTTCTAGCGGGGGGTGGAATGAGCAGTTCTTC
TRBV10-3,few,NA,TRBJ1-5,CAISASVYRDNQPQHF,TGTGCCATCAGTGCCTCCGTTTACAGGGACAATCAGCCCCAGCATTTT
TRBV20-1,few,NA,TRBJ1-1,CSANKAGLHLEAFF,TGCAGTGCTAACAAGGCAGGGCTACACCTCGAAGCTTTCTTT
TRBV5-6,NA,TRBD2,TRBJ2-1,CASSFGLVASYNEQFF,TGTGCCAGCAGCTTCGGACTAGTGGCATCCTACAATGAGCAGTTCTTC
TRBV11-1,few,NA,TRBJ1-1,CASGLGRKGAFF,TGTGCCAGCGGACTCGGACGGAAGGGCGCTTTCTTT
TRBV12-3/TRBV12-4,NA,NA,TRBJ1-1,CASKIPGQGRQQAFF,TGTGCCAGCAAAATCCCCGGGCAGGGGAGGCAACAAGCTTTCTTT
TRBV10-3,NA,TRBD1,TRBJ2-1,CAISESGQGRYNGQFF,TGTGCCATCAGTGAATCAGGACAGGGCCGTTACAATGGGCAGTTCTTC
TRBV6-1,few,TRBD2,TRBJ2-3,CASSETSGRASTDTQYF,TGTGCCAGCAGTGAGACTAGCGGGAGGGCCAGCACAGATACGCAGTATTTT
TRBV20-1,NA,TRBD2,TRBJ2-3,CSAHSGRKTDTQYF,TGCAGTGCACATAGCGGGAGAAAGACAGATACGCAGTATTTT
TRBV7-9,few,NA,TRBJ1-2,CASSPPMNYGYTF,TGTGCCAGCAGCCCGCCCATGAACTATGGCTACACCTTC
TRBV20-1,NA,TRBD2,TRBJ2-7,CSARSSSGTKEQYF,TGCAGTGCTAGAAGTTCTAGCGGGACGAAAGAGCAGTACTTC
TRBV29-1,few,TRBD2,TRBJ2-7,CSGMGLAGTLSYEQYF,TGCAGCGGTATGGGGCTAGCGGGCACCCTCTCCTACGAGCAGTACTTC
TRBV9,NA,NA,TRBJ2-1,CASSPAGDHYNEQFF,TGTGCCAGCAGCCCCGCAGGGGACCACTACAATGAGCAGTTCTTC
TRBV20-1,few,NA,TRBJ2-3,CSARDPRSGTDTQYF,TGCAGTGCTAGAGATCCGCGTAGCGGCACAGATACGCAGTATTTT